This T cell receptor (beta chain) was identified in a study of Ad26.COV2.S vaccination and SARS-CoV-2 variants. Method: immunoSEQ multiplex PCR; TCRdb's copy keeps in-frame clones and lacks some. The table has approximately 420,000 clones, 85% to 90% seen once; the top ten hold less than 4%. As for treatment: roughly 20 received Ad26.COV2.S at low or high dose, single or two shots; about 5 received placebo; per-sample allocation not given. Sampling occurred on day 63 after the first vaccine or placebo injection. This specimen consisted of peripheral blood, obtained in a trial of Ad26.COV2.S vaccine versus placebo. The receptor's source is a person aged 18-65 years who received the Ad26.COV2.S COVID-19 vaccine or a placebo.

The CDR3 coding sequence is TGTGCCAGCAGCGTAGGTGGGACTAACAATGAGCAGTTCTTC. Its translation: CASSVGGTNNEQFF. The chain recombines TRBV9 with TRBJ2-1, with TRBD2 matching over 7 bases. The CDR3 contains 14 residues. Germline CDR1 and CDR2: SGDLS and YYNGEE. After removal of 0 bases from V and 5 bases from J, the junction contained 2 bases not matched to a gene.